Sequencing of this TCR beta chain was carried out in a study of regulatory T cells in long-lasting Graves disease. V was cut by 5 bases and J by 6 bases, with 13 bases left in between. The germline CDR1 and CDR2 sequences are LNHDA and SQIVND (reference sequence). This CDR3 region has 13 residues. Combining iRepertoire HTBI primers with Arm-PCR of CDR3 regions, the authors built TCR beta libraries. Via MiXCR, TCRdb re-called the multiplex PCR reads, giving one row per CDR3 protein. The table lists about 660,000 distinct CDR3 sequences, 25% to 35% of them singletons, with under 50% in the top ten. Only a few counts were recorded for this clonotype. Time point indicated: persistent/refractory GD, antithyroid drugs over 5 years with positive TRAb. The TCR library was made from RNA that had been extracted from PBMCs in TRIzol.

The clonotype was recovered from a female donor with Graves disease. Sample: peripheral blood mononuclear cells (PBMCs), taken when the disease was refractory, from a patient treated with antithyroid drugs. The V and J genes are TRBV19 and TRBJ1-2; D gene ambiguous. CDR3 loop: CASSRAGSHGYTF. CDR3 DNA: TGTGCCAGTAGTCGGGCAGGTTCGCATGGCTACACCTTC.